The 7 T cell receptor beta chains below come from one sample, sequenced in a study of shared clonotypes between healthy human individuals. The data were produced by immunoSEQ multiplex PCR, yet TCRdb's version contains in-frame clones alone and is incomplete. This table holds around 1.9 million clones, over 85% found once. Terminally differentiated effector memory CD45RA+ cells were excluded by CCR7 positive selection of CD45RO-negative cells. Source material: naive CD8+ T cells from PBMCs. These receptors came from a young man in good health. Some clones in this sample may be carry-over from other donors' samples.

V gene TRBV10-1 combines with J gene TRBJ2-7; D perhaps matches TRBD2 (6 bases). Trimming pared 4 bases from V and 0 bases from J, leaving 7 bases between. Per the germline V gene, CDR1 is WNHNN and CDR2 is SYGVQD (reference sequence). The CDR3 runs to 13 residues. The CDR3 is CASSAGVSYEQYF. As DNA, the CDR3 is TGCGCCAGCAGTGCGGGAGTCTCCTACGAGCAGTACTTC.

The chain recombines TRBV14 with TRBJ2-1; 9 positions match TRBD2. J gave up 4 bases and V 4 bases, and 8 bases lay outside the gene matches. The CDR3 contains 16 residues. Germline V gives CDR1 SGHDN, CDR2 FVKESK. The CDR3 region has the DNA TGTGCCAGCAGCCCTTTAGCGGGAGTCTTATACAATGAGCAGTTCTTC. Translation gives CASSPLAGVLYNEQFF.

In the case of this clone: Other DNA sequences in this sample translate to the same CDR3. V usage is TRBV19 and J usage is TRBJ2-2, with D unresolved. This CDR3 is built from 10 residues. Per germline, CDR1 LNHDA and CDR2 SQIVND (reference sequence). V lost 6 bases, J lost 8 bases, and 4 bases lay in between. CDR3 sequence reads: CASSGGELFF. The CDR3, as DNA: TGTGCCAGTAGCGGGGGGGAGCTGTTTTTT.

As DNA, the CDR3 is TGCGCCAGCAGCCAAGTCAGACCGGCTAGCGGGGGACCCCAAGAGACCCAGTACTTC. Translation: CASSQVRPASGGPQETQYF. The V gene is TRBV4-1, the J gene TRBJ2-5, with 10 bases fitting TRBD2. The CDR3 has 19 residues. The germline gives CDR1 MGHRA, CDR2 YSYEKL. V gave up 1 base and J gave up 1 base; unmatched junction bases: 12.

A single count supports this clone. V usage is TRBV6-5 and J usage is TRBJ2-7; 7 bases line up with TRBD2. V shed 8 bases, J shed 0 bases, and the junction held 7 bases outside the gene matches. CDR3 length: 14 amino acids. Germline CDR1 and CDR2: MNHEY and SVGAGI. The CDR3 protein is CASGRALPSYEQYF. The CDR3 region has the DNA TGTGCCAGCGGGAGGGCCTTGCCCTCCTACGAGCAGTACTTC.

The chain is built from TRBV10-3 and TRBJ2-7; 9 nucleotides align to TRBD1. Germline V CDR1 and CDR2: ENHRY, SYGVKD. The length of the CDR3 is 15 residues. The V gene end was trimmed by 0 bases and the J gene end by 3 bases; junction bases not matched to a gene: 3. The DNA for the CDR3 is TGTGCCATCAGTGAGTCCCGGACAGGGGACTACGAGCAGTACTTC. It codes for CAISESRTGDYEQYF.

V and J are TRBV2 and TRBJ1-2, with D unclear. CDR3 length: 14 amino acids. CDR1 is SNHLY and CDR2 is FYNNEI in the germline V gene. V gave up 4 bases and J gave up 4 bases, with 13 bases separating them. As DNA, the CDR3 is TGTGCCAGCAGTGGACTGAGTCAGCTCTATGGCTACACCTTC. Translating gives CASSGLSQLYGYTF.